These 5 T cell receptor beta chains were all obtained from the same sample, sequenced in a study of liver allograft versus peripheral blood T cells. Study as a whole: Repertoires of T cell receptors in transplanted livers were compared with recipients' peripheral blood repertoires.

MiXCR was run by TCRdb on the reads, yielding one entry per CDR3 protein. The sample contains 950 to 1,500 distinct CDR3 sequences, around 15% of which appear only once. Source of these receptors: a human patient who had a liver transplant. The graft donor may be the source of some T cells.

In its sample, this clonotype is medium-sized. The chain is built from TRBV2 and TRBJ1-4; 7 nucleotides match TRBD1. The V gene end was trimmed by 6 bases and the J gene end by 5 bases; junction bases not matched to a gene: 9. Germline CDR1 is SNHLY and CDR2 is FYNNEI. This CDR3 spans 15 amino acids. CDR3 amino acids: CASRRNRGLNEKLFF. CDR3 bases: TGTGCCAGCAGGAGAAACAGGGGATTGAATGAAAAACTGTTTTTT.

This clonotype has ten or more counts. The chain has TRBV20-1 and TRBJ1-1; D unresolved. Germline V CDR1 and CDR2: DFQATT, SNEGSKA (reference sequence). Trimming shortened V by 3 bases and J by 0 bases, and 17 bases separated the two germline ends. This CDR3 comprises 16 residues. The CDR3 reads CSARKFLRLLNTEAFF. In DNA, the CDR3 is TGCAGTGCTAGGAAATTTTTACGGCTGTTGAACACTGAAGCTTTCTTT.

This clonotype rates as medium-sized. The gene calls are TRBV10-3 and TRBJ2-1; 13 nucleotides match TRBD2. This CDR3 spans 17 amino acids. V lost 2 bases, J lost 4 bases, and 5 bases stayed unmatched. The germline CDR1 and CDR2 sequences are ENHRY and SYGVKD. CDR3 coding DNA: TGTGCCATCAGTGAGCTACCGACTAGCGGGAGGTACAATGAGCAGTTCTTC. Protein sequence: CAISELPTSGRYNEQFF.

Sample share makes this clonotype medium-sized. V usage is TRBV6-2 or TRBV6-3 and J usage is TRBJ1-1, with 10 bases matching TRBD1. This CDR3 spans 16 amino acids. The V gene's germline CDR1 is MNHEY and CDR2 SVGEGT. V dropped 4 bases and J dropped 3; count of bases not matched to a gene: 8. The DNA for the CDR3 is TGTGCCAGCAGTTTTGAGACAGGGGGCGCAGACACTGAAGCTTTCTTT. This codes for CASSFETGGADTEAFF.

On this clonotype: At one boundary the junction diverges from the germline segment, which might be a read error. This sequence joins TRBV12-3 or TRBV12-4 and TRBJ1-1; TRBD1 is a possible D gene (5 bases). The CDR3 runs 14 residues. The CDR3 coding sequence is TGTGCCAACAGTTTTGGACACCAGAACACTGAAGCTTTCTTT. Protein product: CANSFGHQNTEAFF.